The clone carrying this T cell receptor beta chain occurred a few times. No antigen is known for it. This may stem from a read error, because a much larger clone lies one nucleotide away. These data originate in a study of prognosis after radiotherapy for stage I lung cancer. Study-level background: Across the cohort, concurrent therapy accompanying stereotactic body radiotherapy was administered to no patient. Whole-study results and caveats: Stereotactic body radiation therapy was followed by fewer unique TCR clones, median approximately 10,000 versus 7,000.

Two sampling time points were used, and 6 to 6.5 milliliters of peripheral blood were drawn at each. The study amplified the TCR beta CDR3 region from genomic DNA. This amplification was carried out by two rounds of multiplex PCR. During first-round PCR, primers specific to each TRBV and TRBJ gene were used. TCRdb processed the multiplex PCR reads anew with MiXCR; each CDR3 protein has one entry. The repertoire holds about 34,000 distinct CDR3 sequences, with approximately 35% as singletons. With 5 bases clipped from V and 7 bases from J, the junction kept 10 bases outside the gene matches. CDR1 and CDR2 from the germline V gene are SGHVS and FQNEAQ. This CDR3 region has 15 residues.

The TCR originated in a donor over 45 with non-small cell lung cancer. This specimen consisted of PBMCs, obtained before or after stereotactic body radiation therapy (not recorded which). The rearrangement links TRBV7-8 to TRBJ1-5; TRBD1 agrees at 8 bases. DNA for the CDR3: TGTGCCAGCAGCCCCCGACAGGGGCAGAGACAGCCCCAGCATTTT. Its translation is CASSPRQGQRQPQHF. The entire variable domain, with the rest obtained from reference TRBV7-8 and TRBJ1-5, is as follows: GAGVSQSPRYKVAKRGQDVALRCDPISGHVSLFWYQQALGQGPEFLTYFQNEAQLDKSGLPSDRFFAERPEGSVSTLKIQRTQQEDSAVYLCASSPRQGQRQPQHFGDGTRLSIL.